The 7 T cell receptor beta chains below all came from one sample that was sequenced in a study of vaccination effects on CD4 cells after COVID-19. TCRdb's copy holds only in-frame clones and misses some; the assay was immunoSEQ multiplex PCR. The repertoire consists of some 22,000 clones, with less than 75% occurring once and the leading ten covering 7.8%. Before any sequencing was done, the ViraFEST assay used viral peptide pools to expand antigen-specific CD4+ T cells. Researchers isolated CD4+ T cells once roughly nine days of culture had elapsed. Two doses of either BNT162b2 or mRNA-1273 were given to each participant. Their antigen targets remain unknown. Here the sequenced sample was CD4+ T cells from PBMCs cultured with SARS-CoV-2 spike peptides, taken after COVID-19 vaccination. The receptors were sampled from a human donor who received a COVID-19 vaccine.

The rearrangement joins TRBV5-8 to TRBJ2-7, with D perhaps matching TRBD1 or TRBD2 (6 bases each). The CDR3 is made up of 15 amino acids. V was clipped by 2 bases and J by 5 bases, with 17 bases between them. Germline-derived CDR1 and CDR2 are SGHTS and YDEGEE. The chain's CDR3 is CASSLIFGGSHEQYF. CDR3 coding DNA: TGTGCCAGCAGCTTAATTTTCGGGGGCAGCCACGAGCAGTACTTC.

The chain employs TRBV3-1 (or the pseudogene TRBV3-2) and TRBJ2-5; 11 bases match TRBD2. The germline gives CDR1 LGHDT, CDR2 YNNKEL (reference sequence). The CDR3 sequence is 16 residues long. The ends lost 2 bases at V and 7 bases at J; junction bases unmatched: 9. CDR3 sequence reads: CASSQLAGGGLWTQYF. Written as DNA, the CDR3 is TGTGCCAGCAGCCAACTAGCGGGGGGCGGATTGTGGACCCAGTACTTC.

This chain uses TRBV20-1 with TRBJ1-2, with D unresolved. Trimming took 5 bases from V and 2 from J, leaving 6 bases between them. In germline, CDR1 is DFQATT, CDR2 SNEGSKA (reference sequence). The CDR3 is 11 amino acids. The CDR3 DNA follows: TGCAGTGCTGGGCGCAACTATGGCTACACCTTC. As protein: CSAGRNYGYTF.

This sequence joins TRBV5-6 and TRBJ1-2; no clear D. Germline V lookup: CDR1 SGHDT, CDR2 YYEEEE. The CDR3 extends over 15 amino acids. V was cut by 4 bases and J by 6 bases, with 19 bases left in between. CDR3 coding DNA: TGTGCCAGCAGCCTACCGGCCCGGGGAACGGATGGCTACACCTTC. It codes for CASSLPARGTDGYTF.

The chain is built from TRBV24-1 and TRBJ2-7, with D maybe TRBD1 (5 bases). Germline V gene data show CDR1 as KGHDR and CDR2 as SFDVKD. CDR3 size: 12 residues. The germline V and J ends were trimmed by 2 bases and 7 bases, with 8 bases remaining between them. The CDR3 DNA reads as TGTGCCACCAGTGATTCCGACAGAGAGCAGTACTTC. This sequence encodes CATSDSDREQYF.

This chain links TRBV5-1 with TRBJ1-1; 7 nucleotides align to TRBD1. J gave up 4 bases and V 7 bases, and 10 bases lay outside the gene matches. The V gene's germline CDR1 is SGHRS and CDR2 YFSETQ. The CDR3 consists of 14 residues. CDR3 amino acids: CASGATGRFTEAFF. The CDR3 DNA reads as TGCGCCAGCGGGGCGACAGGGCGGTTCACTGAAGCTTTCTTT.

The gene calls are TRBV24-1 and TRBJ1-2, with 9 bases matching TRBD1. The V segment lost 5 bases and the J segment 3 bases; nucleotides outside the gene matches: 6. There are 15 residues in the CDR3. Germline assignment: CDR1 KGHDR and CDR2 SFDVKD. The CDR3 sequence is CATSAPDRGDYGYTF. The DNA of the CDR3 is TGTGCCACCAGTGCCCCGGACAGGGGCGACTATGGCTACACCTTC.